This T cell receptor (beta chain) stems from a study of blood T cell repertoires in COVID-19. Study background: The United States, Italy and Spain provided the acute and convalescent COVID-19 samples.

Source study methods: Amplified reference gene primers provided the basis for estimating nucleated cell counts. Repertoires were generated with immunoSEQ multiplex PCR, while TCRdb's copy carries only in-frame clones and drops some. The V and J calls and the clone size are those of that table, but D and trimming were determined from the DNA. The top ten hold approximately 16% of the sample, which has around 33,000 clones, more than 70% seen once. This CDR3 has 14 residues. Germline V lookup: CDR1 KGHSH, CDR2 LQKENI. Trimming removed 2 bases from V and 0 bases from J, with 8 bases in between. The source material was peripheral blood. This sequence joins TRBV18 and TRBJ2-7, with D maybe TRBD1 (6 bases). This TCR came from a human donor in a cohort sampled during active COVID-19. DNA for the CDR3: TGTGCCAGCTCACCAGACAGGATCTCCTACGAGCAGTACTTC. This translates into CASSPDRISYEQYF.